This TCR beta chain came from a study of T cells after yellow fever vaccination. A single record per CDR3 protein comes from TCRdb applying MiXCR to the 5' RACE reads. The data contain under 400,000 distinct CDR3 sequences, approximately 12% of them seen just once; the ten biggest clones take up roughly 3.1%. Germline lookup yields CDR1 MNHEY and CDR2 SVGEGT. V dropped 5 bases and J dropped 3 bases, with 14 bases sitting between them. This CDR3 contains 14 residues. The rearrangement links TRBV6-2 or TRBV6-3 to TRBJ2-7; D may be TRBD1 (5 bases). This sequence originates from a man aged 18 to 30 who received the YFV17D yellow fever vaccine. Source: CD4+ T cells sorted from PBMCs, taken 15 days after the yellow fever booster vaccination. CDR3: CASSQRQKNYEQYV. The DNA of the CDR3 is TGTGCCAGCAGTCAGCGACAGAAGAACTACGAGCAGTACGTC.